Below, one TCR beta chain is given with its context. As handled by the study authors: Nucleated cell counts were estimated from reference gene primer amplification. Sequenced by immunoSEQ multiplex PCR; TCRdb stores in-frame clones only, minus some. That table gives V, J and clone size, and the DNA gave D and trimming. Of 95,000 to 130,000 clones listed, 90% were seen once; the top ten hold about 1.9%. The V and J ends lost 0 bases and 5 bases respectively, with 13 bases between them. The germline V gene encodes CDR1 MGHRA and CDR2 YSYEKL. This CDR3 is built from 15 residues. This entry comes from a study of blood T cell repertoires in COVID-19. As for the study in general: From the United States, Italy and Spain came samples of acute and convalescent COVID-19. The analysed material was cDNA or gDNA that came from T cells, B-cell-depleted T cells, or PBMCs.

This clonotype was obtained from a human donor with active COVID-19. The donor label of this sample is uncertain. What was sequenced was peripheral blood. The V and J genes are TRBV4-1 and TRBJ2-5; tentative D call: TRBD1 (5 bases). CDR3 loop: CASSQDGAGHETQYF. CDR3 DNA sequence: TGCGCCAGCAGCCAAGATGGGGCAGGTCACGAGACCCAGTACTTC.